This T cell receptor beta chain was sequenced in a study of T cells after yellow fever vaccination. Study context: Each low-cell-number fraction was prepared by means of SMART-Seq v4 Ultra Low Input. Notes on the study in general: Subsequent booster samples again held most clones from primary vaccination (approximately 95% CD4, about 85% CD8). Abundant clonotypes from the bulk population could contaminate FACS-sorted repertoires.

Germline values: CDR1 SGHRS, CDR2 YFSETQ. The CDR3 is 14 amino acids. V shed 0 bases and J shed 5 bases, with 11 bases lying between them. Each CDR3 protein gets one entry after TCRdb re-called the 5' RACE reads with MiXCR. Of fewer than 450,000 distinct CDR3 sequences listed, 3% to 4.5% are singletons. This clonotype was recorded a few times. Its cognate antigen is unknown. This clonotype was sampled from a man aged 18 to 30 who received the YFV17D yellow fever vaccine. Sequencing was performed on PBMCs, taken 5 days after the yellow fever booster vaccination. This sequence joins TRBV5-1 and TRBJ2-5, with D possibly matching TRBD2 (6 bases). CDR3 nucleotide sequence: TGCGCCAGCAGCTTGGACACAGGAGGGGAGACCCAGTACTTC. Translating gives CASSLDTGGETQYF.